A selection of T cell receptor beta chains follows, all from one sample in a study of T cell responses to AZD1222 COVID-19 vaccine. TCRdb keeps only in-frame clones here, not all; method: immunoSEQ multiplex PCR. The sample lists about 90,000 clones, 85% occurring once. Here the sequenced sample was peripheral blood, taken 28 days after the second AZD1222 dose. The receptors come from an adult who received the AZD1222 COVID-19 vaccine. Both conserved end residues are part of each CDR3. Fields, in order: CDR3 protein, CDR3 DNA, V gene, J gene, D gene, clone size. D genes are given only for firm matches. For some rows the clone size is stated as once, few or many, or as a class when expanded; others skip it.

cdr3_aa: CASSLGSSGRDEQFF
cdr3_nt: TGTGCCAGCAGCTTAGGCTCTAGCGGGAGGGATGAGCAGTTCTTC
v_call: TRBV7-2
j_call: TRBJ2-1
d_call: TRBD2
clone_size: NA

cdr3_aa: CASSTWTVDTEAFF
cdr3_nt: TGTGCCAGTAGTACTTGGACAGTCGACACTGAAGCTTTCTTT
v_call: TRBV19
j_call: TRBJ1-1
d_call: NA
clone_size: NA

cdr3_aa: CASSLHEGITGELFF
cdr3_nt: TGCGCCAGCAGCCTCCACGAGGGAATCACCGGGGAGCTGTTTTTT
v_call: TRBV4-3
j_call: TRBJ2-2
d_call: NA
clone_size: NA

cdr3_aa: CASSSRPATNEKLFF
cdr3_nt: TGTGCCAGCAGTTCCAGACCCGCAACTAATGAAAAACTGTTTTTT
v_call: TRBV27
j_call: TRBJ1-4
d_call: NA
clone_size: few

cdr3_aa: CASSFGQGDQPQHF
cdr3_nt: TGTGCCAGTAGTTTTGGACAGGGGGATCAGCCCCAGCATTTT
v_call: TRBV19
j_call: TRBJ1-5
d_call: TRBD1
clone_size: few

cdr3_aa: CASSFGSGGKYNEQFF
cdr3_nt: TGTGCCAGCAGCTTCGGTAGCGGGGGGAAGTACAATGAGCAGTTCTTC
v_call: TRBV7-9
j_call: TRBJ2-1
d_call: TRBD2
clone_size: NA

cdr3_aa: CSPRSDRVCQETQYF
cdr3_nt: TGCAGCCCACGATCGGACAGGGTTTGCCAAGAGACCCAGTACTTC
v_call: TRBV29-1
j_call: TRBJ2-5
d_call: TRBD1
clone_size: NA

cdr3_aa: CASSLGASGKGEQFF
cdr3_nt: TGTGCCAGCAGCTTAGGGGCTAGCGGGAAGGGTGAGCAGTTCTTC
v_call: TRBV7-9
j_call: TRBJ2-1
d_call: TRBD2
clone_size: NA

cdr3_aa: CASSLGTGMGNTIYF
cdr3_nt: TGTGCCAGCAGCTTAGGGACGGGGATGGGAAACACCATATATTTT
v_call: TRBV9
j_call: TRBJ1-3
d_call: NA
clone_size: once

cdr3_aa: CASSSGTGSSYNEQFF
cdr3_nt: TGCGCCAGCAGTTCCGGGACAGGGTCTTCCTACAATGAGCAGTTCTTC
v_call: TRBV10-1
j_call: TRBJ2-1
d_call: TRBD1
clone_size: NA

cdr3_aa: CASSMLGQTGQPQHF
cdr3_nt: TGTGCCAGTAGTATGCTAGGCCAGACGGGTCAGCCCCAGCATTTT
v_call: TRBV19
j_call: TRBJ1-5
d_call: NA
clone_size: NA

cdr3_aa: CASSYKAGGYYEQYF
cdr3_nt: TGTGCCAGCAGTTATAAAGCGGGAGGGTACTACGAGCAGTACTTC
v_call: TRBV6-5
j_call: TRBJ2-7
d_call: TRBD2
clone_size: NA

cdr3_aa: CASSLGQGEGNEQFF
cdr3_nt: TGCGCCAGCAGCCTTGGACAGGGGGAGGGGAATGAGCAGTTCTTC
v_call: TRBV4-1
j_call: TRBJ2-1
d_call: TRBD1
clone_size: NA

cdr3_aa: CASSSGQDYNSPLHF
cdr3_nt: TGTGCCAGCAGCTCCGGACAGGACTATAATTCACCCCTCCACTTT
v_call: TRBV7-3
j_call: TRBJ1-6
d_call: TRBD1
clone_size: NA

cdr3_aa: CASSFRELASSYEQYF
cdr3_nt: TGTGCCAGCAGCTTTAGGGAACTAGCGAGCTCCTACGAGCAGTACTTC
v_call: TRBV7-6
j_call: TRBJ2-7
d_call: TRBD2
clone_size: NA

cdr3_aa: CASSQARGALNNEQFF
cdr3_nt: TGCGCCAGCAGCCAAGCTCGCGGCGCCTTAAACAATGAGCAGTTCTTC
v_call: TRBV4-3
j_call: TRBJ2-1
d_call: NA
clone_size: few

cdr3_aa: CASSWTGSTEAFF
cdr3_nt: TGTGCCAGCAGTTGGACGGGGTCCACTGAAGCTTTCTTT
v_call: TRBV6-5
j_call: TRBJ1-1
d_call: NA
clone_size: few

cdr3_aa: CASSYQDEQFF
cdr3_nt: TGTGCCAGCAGTTATCAGGATGAGCAGTTCTTC
v_call: TRBV12-3/TRBV12-4
j_call: TRBJ2-1
d_call: NA
clone_size: NA

cdr3_aa: CATSEFSSGAYTDTQYF
cdr3_nt: TGTGCCACCAGTGAGTTCTCAAGCGGAGCCTACACAGATACGCAGTATTTT
v_call: TRBV24-1
j_call: TRBJ2-3
d_call: NA
clone_size: NA

cdr3_aa: CASSDRLAGSTDTQYF
cdr3_nt: TGCGCCAGCAGCGACAGGCTAGCGGGGAGCACAGATACGCAGTATTTT
v_call: TRBV5-1
j_call: TRBJ2-3
d_call: TRBD2
clone_size: NA

cdr3_aa: CASSPQWTGERQPQHF
cdr3_nt: TGTGCCAGCAGCCCGCAGTGGACAGGTGAGAGGCAGCCCCAGCATTTT
v_call: TRBV5-5
j_call: TRBJ1-5
d_call: TRBD1
clone_size: NA

cdr3_aa: CASSLGGRVIQYF
cdr3_nt: TGTGCCAGCAGCTTGGGCGGTCGTGTCATTCAGTACTTC
v_call: TRBV13
j_call: TRBJ2-4
d_call: NA
clone_size: NA

cdr3_aa: CASKGSNTEAFF
cdr3_nt: TGTGCCAGCAAGGGGTCGAACACTGAAGCTTTCTTT
v_call: TRBV6-5
j_call: TRBJ1-1
d_call: NA
clone_size: NA

cdr3_aa: CASSLGGVGGSYEQYF
cdr3_nt: TGTGCCAGCAGCCTGGGGGGGGTTGGAGGATCCTACGAGCAGTACTTC
v_call: TRBV5-4
j_call: TRBJ2-7
d_call: TRBD2
clone_size: NA

cdr3_aa: CASRGDRGELFF
cdr3_nt: TGTGCCAGCAGGGGCGACAGGGGGGAGCTGTTTTTT
v_call: TRBV2
j_call: TRBJ2-2
d_call: NA
clone_size: NA

cdr3_aa: CASSVAGLEASDTQYF
cdr3_nt: TGTGCCAGCAGCGTAGCTGGTTTAGAAGCGTCAGATACGCAGTATTTT
v_call: TRBV9
j_call: TRBJ2-3
d_call: NA
clone_size: NA

cdr3_aa: CSVGDNRGKETQYF
cdr3_nt: TGCAGCGTGGGGGACAATCGGGGAAAAGAGACCCAGTACTTC
v_call: TRBV29-1
j_call: TRBJ2-5
d_call: NA
clone_size: NA

cdr3_aa: CASSSQGAREQYF
cdr3_nt: TGTGCCAGCAGTTCACAGGGGGCGAGGGAGCAGTACTTC
v_call: TRBV6-1
j_call: TRBJ2-7
d_call: TRBD1
clone_size: NA

cdr3_aa: CASRRQGGNTEAFF
cdr3_nt: TGTGCCAGCAGGCGACAGGGGGGAAACACTGAAGCTTTCTTT
v_call: TRBV6-5
j_call: TRBJ1-1
d_call: TRBD1
clone_size: NA

cdr3_aa: CASRLDRGVAEAFF
cdr3_nt: TGTGCCAGCAGACTGGACAGGGGGGTCGCTGAAGCTTTCTTT
v_call: TRBV27
j_call: TRBJ1-1
d_call: TRBD1
clone_size: NA

cdr3_aa: CASSLGGEGGQETQYF
cdr3_nt: TGTGCCAGCAGCTTGGGCGGTGAAGGGGGTCAAGAGACCCAGTACTTC
v_call: TRBV13
j_call: TRBJ2-5
d_call: NA
clone_size: NA

cdr3_aa: CASRRLGQAAGETQYF
cdr3_nt: TGTGCCAGTAGACGATTGGGACAGGCGGCGGGTGAGACCCAGTACTTC
v_call: TRBV19
j_call: TRBJ2-5
d_call: TRBD1
clone_size: NA

cdr3_aa: CASSKGVGPNNEQFF
cdr3_nt: TGTGCCAGCAGCAAAGGGGTGGGCCCGAACAATGAGCAGTTCTTC
v_call: TRBV28
j_call: TRBJ2-1
d_call: NA
clone_size: NA